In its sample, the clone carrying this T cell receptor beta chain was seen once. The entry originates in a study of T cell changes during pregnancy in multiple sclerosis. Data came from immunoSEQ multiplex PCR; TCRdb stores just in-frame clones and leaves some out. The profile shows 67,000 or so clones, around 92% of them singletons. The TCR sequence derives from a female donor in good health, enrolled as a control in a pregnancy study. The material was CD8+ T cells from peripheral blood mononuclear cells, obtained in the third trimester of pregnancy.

Here the CDR3 reads CASSPGQIYEQYF. The DNA for the CDR3 is TGTGCCAGCAGCCCGGGACAGATCTACGAGCAGTACTTC. The rearrangement links TRBV5-6 to TRBJ2-7; 7 bases map to TRBD1. Germline V gene sequence: CDR1 SGHDT, CDR2 YYEEEE. V was pared by 4 bases and J by 3 bases, with 4 bases of the junction left unmatched. The CDR3 runs to 13 residues.